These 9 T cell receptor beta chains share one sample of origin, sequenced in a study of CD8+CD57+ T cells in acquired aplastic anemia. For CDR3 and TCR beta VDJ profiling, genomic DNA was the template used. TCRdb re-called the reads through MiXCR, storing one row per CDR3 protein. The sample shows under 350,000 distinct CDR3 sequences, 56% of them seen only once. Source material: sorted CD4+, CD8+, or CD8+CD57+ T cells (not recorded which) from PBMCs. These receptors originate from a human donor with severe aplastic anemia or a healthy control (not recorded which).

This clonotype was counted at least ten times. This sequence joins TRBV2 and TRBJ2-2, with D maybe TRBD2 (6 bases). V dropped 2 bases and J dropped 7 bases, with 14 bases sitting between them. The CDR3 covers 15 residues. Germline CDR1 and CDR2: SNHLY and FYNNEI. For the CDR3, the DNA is TGTGCCAGCAGTGAAAGGGTTGGGGGGTTCGGGGAGCTGTTTTTT. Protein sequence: CASSERVGGFGELFF.

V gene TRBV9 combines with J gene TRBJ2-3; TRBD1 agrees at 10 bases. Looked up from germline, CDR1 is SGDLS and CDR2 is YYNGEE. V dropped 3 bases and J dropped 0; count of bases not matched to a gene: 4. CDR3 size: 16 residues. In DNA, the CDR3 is TGTGCCAGCAGCGGGAGGGACAGGGGAAGCACAGATACGCAGTATTTT. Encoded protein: CASSGRDRGSTDTQYF.

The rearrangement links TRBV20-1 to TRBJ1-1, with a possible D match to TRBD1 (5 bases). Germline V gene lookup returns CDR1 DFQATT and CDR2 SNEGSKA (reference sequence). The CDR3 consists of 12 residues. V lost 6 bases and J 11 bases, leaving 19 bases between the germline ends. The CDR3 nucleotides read TGCAGTGCCCCTCGGGAGGGGACTGGCGCTTTCTTT. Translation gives CSAPREGTGAFF.

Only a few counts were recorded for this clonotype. The CDR3 protein is CSARSAGSYNEQFF. The CDR3 DNA is TGCAGTGCTAGATCAGCTGGGTCCTACAATGAGCAGTTCTTC. The V and J genes are TRBV20-1 and TRBJ2-1; D is undetermined. Deletions cut 2 bases from V and 1 base from J, with 9 bases between. Looked up from germline, CDR1 is DFQATT and CDR2 is SNEGSKA (reference sequence). This CDR3 region has 14 residues.

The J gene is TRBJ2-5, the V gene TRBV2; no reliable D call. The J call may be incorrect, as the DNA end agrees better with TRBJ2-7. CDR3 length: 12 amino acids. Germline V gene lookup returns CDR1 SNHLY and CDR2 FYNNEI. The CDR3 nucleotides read TGTGCCAGCAGGATCGGAAGGAACGAGCAGTACTTC. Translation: CASRIGRNEQYF.

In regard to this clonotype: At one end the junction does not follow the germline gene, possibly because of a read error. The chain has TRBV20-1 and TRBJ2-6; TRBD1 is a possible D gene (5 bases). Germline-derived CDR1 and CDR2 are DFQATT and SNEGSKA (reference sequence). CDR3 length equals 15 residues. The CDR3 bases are TGCAGTGCTAGAGTACCGGGCACTGGGGCCAACATCCTGACTTTC. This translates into CSARVPGTGANILTF.

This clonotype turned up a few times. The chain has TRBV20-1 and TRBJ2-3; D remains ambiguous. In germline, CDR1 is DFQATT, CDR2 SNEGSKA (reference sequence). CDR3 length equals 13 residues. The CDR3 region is CSASPVVGDTQYF. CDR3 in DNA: TGCAGCGCCTCCCCCGTCGTAGGAGATACGCAGTATTTT.

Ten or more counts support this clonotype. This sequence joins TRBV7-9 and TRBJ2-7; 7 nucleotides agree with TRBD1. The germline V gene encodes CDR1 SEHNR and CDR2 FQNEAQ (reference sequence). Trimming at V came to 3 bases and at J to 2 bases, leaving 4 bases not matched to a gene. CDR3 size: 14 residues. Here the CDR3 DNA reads TGTGCCAGCAGCTTCCGGGACAGAGCCTACGAGCAGTACTTC. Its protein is CASSFRDRAYEQYF.

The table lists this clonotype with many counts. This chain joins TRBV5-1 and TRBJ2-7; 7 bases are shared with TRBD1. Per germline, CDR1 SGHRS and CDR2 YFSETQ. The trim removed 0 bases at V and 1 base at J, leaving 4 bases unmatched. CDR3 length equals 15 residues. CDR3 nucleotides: TGCGCCAGCAGCTTGGCCGGGACAGAGTCCTACGAGCAGTACTTC. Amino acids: CASSLAGTESYEQYF.